This T cell receptor (beta chain) came from a study of cytomegalovirus exposure and HLA in healthy donors. From germline, CDR1 is SGHTA and CDR2 FQGNSA. The CDR3 contains 18 residues. Trimming removed 5 bases from V and 0 bases from J; junction bases left unmatched: 13. The PCR ran on 60 Vbeta and 13 Jbeta primers. Sequencing was performed with immunoSEQ multiplex PCR; in TCRdb, only in-frame clones are kept and a portion is missing. Of about 160,000 clones listed, approximately 80% are singletons. The chain combines TRBV7-2 with TRBJ1-5; 7 positions match TRBD1. The material sequenced was PBMCs. The TCR was taken from a male donor in good health and CMV-seropositive. CDR3: CASSQNRGWGYSNQPQHF. CDR3 coding DNA: TGTGCCAGCAGCCAAAACAGGGGTTGGGGCTATAGCAATCAGCCCCAGCATTTT.